This is a list of T cell receptor beta chains from one sample in a study of regulatory dendritic cells for organ transplantation. Sequencing was performed with immunoSEQ multiplex PCR; in TCRdb, only in-frame clones are kept and a portion is missing. This table has 21,000 or so clones, 74% appearing once. The sample comprised memory CD4+ T cells from blood. The receptors here all came from a human donor in good health. Both conserved end residues are trimmed from each CDR3.

len	v_gene	CDR3aa
13	TRBV7-9	ASSHPNSGKETQY
15	TRBV12-5	ASGLGVSGGAADTQY
13	TRBV6-6	ASSGAGQGIATQY
9	TRBV20-1	SARDRMEQY
14	TRBV4-2	ASSQELTISGDTQY
13	TRBV18	ASSGGTGDNSPLH
13	TRBV15	ATSRDPGKQETQY
13	TRBV2	ASSGQTGSNQPQH
12	TRBV21-1	ASSKQGGNTEAF
10	TRBV7-8	ASSFPGAAQY
11	TRBV7-2	ASSLSLNTEAF
11	TRBV6-5	ASSRTGESEQY
10	TRBV5-6	ASSWGPYEQY
12	TRBV5-5	ASSLGTGLSQGY
10	TRBV7-2	ASSLSAGTQY
12	TRBV7-8	ASSLGQGSNTLH
13	TRBV6-6	ASSSRGGRSYEQY
15	TRBV2	ASELRDRGISGTEAF
11	TRBV2	ASSVGQENEQF
13	TRBV6-5	ASSNQVQAGTEAF
14	TRBV10-1	ASHGQERPTNEKLF
10	TRBV14	ASSPQAGMAF
13	TRBV6-6	ASSYGAAANEKLF
12	TRBV2	ASFGQGAIDTQY
10	TRBV7-3	ASSQPPSKQY
13	TRBV7-2	ASSLGGGFAGELF
13	TRBV28	ASSASGSGWRGYT
11	TRBV5-1	ASSLEPGREQY
13	TRBV2	ASSSLNSGSETQY
14	TRBV5-1	ASSLVPGQRLYGYT
15	TRBV10-3	AISFSQQGSGANVLT
15	TRBV29-1	SVEGWANQHSYNEQF
12	TRBV5-1	ASSLGLPNNEQF
16	TRBV7-9	ASSTPGTGYSSNNEQF
13	TRBV6-1	ASSTTSGVQETQY
13	TRBV6-1	ASSALAGGSYEQY